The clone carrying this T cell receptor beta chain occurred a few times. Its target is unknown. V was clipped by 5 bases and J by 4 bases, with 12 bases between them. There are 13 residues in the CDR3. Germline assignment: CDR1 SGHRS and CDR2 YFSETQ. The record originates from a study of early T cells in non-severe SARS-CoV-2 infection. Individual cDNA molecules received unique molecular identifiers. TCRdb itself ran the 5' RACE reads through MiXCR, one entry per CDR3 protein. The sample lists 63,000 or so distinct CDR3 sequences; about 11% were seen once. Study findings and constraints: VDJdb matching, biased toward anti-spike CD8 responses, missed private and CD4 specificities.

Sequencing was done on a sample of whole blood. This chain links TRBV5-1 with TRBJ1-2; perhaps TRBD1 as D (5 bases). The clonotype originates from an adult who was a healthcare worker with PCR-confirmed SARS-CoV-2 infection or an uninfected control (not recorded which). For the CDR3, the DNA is TGCGCCAGCAGAGGTGACAGTCTCTATGGCTACACCTTC. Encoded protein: CASRGDSLYGYTF.